Reported below is one T cell receptor beta chain. Authors' analysis steps: Amplification of reference gene primers was used by the study to estimate nucleated cell counts. Clones were sequenced by immunoSEQ multiplex PCR, and TCRdb holds only the in-frame ones, with some missing. V and J calls plus clone size are reproduced from that table; the DNA served to infer D and trimming. The sample shows about 240,000 clones, approximately 88% of them seen only once. The sample comes from a study of blood T cell repertoires in COVID-19. Participant ages covered roughly 18 to 89 years across around 22 US areas. The CDR3 covers 15 residues. V lost 0 bases, J lost 6 bases, and 13 bases lay in between. CDR1 MNHEY and CDR2 SMNVEV come from the germline V gene (reference sequence).

Sequenced: PBMCs or T cells enriched from blood (not recorded which). The origin of this receptor is a woman in her 30s with acute COVID-19. This sequence joins TRBV27 and TRBJ2-3; no clear D. The CDR3 loop is CASSLSTPNGDTQYF. CDR3 coding DNA: TGTGCCAGCAGTTTATCTACCCCAAACGGGGATACGCAGTATTTT.